A selection of T cell receptor beta chains follows, all from one sample in a study of T cell repertoires in cytomegalovirus infection. TCRdb re-called the reads with MiXCR, one entry per CDR3 protein. The repertoire holds approximately 500,000 distinct CDR3 sequences, with about 11% as singletons. The specimen was PBMCs. The receptors here all came from a human donor in good health (CMV status not recorded). Some clones in this sample may be carry-over from other donors' samples. Both conserved end residues are part of each CDR3. Fields, in order: D gene, clone size, J gene, CDR3 length, V gene, CDR3 protein, CDR3 DNA. D genes are given only for firm matches. Expanded clones are given a class, and other clones once, few, many or no size at all.

>TRBD2|.|TRBJ2-1|15|TRBV7-6
CASSTTSGRSNEQFF
TGTGCCAGCAGCACAACTAGCGGGAGGAGTAATGAGCAGTTCTTC
>.|.|TRBJ1-4|14|TRBV4-1
CASSQGTPNEKLFF
TGCGCCAGCAGCCAAGGAACTCCTAATGAAAAACTGTTTTTT
>.|many|TRBJ2-3|13|TRBV12-3/TRBV12-4
CASSLQEGGAQYF
TGTGCCAGCAGTTTACAAGAGGGCGGCGCGCAGTATTTT
>.|few|TRBJ1-1|14|TRBV10-3
CAISESPRNTEAFF
TGTGCCATCAGTGAGTCGCCGCGTAACACTGAAGCTTTCTTT
>TRBD1|once|TRBJ1-2|14|TRBV12-3/TRBV12-4
CASSIAGTGGGYTF
TGTGCCAGCAGTATAGCCGGGACAGGGGGAGGCTACACCTTC
>.|.|TRBJ2-7|14|TRBV20-1
CSAGRRATRNEQYF
TGCAGTGCAGGCCGGAGGGCCACAAGAAACGAGCAGTACTTC
>.|many|TRBJ1-2|14|TRBV7-2
CASSLDRDTYGYTF
TGTGCCAGCAGCTTGGACAGAGATACGTATGGCTACACCTTC
>.|many|TRBJ2-6|19|TRBV7-9
CASSLDIGSSSSGANVLTF
TGTGCCAGCAGCTTAGACATAGGAAGTTCAAGCTCTGGGGCCAACGTCCTGACTTTC
>.|many|TRBJ1-1|17|TRBV7-6
CASSSVQGGARDTEAFF
TGTGCCAGCAGCTCGGTCCAGGGAGGGGCTAGAGACACTGAAGCTTTCTTT
>.|many|TRBJ1-6|16|TRBV30
CAWKLPQGTAGSPLHF
TGTGCCTGGAAATTACCACAGGGTACCGCCGGGTCACCCCTCCACTTT
>TRBD2|few|TRBJ2-5|17|TRBV9
CASSVGSSGAILETQYF
TGTGCCAGCAGCGTAGGCTCTAGCGGGGCGATTTTGGAGACCCAGTACTTC
>.|many|TRBJ1-6|16|TRBV27
CASSLEPRSYNSPLHF
TGTGCCAGCAGTTTAGAACCTCGCTCCTATAATTCACCCCTCCACTTT
>TRBD2|many|TRBJ2-3|15|TRBV7-2
CASSPTSGSTDTQYF
TGTGCCAGCAGCCCGACTAGCGGGAGCACAGATACGCAGTATTTT
>.|.|TRBJ1-6|13|TRBV9
CASSVGPNSPLHF
TGTGCCAGCAGCGTGGGACCTAATTCACCCCTCCACTTT
>.|many|TRBJ2-1|16|TRBV7-6
CASSGGGGGKYNEQFF
TGTGCCAGCAGCGGTGGAGGGGGGGGCAAGTACAATGAGCAGTTCTTC
>TRBD1|many|TRBJ1-5|15|TRBV12-3/TRBV12-4
CASSSDRDRNQPQHF
TGTGCCAGCAGTTCCGACAGGGATCGCAATCAGCCCCAGCATTTT
>.|many|TRBJ2-1|13|TRBV4-1
CASSLASDNEQFF
TGCGCCAGCAGCCTGGCTAGCGACAATGAGCAGTTCTTC
>.|many|TRBJ1-5|15|TRBV15
CATSRDLASNQPQHF
TGTGCCACCAGCAGAGATCTGGCCAGCAATCAGCCCCAGCATTTT
>TRBD2|many|TRBJ2-7|14|TRBV11-2
CASSASSGGLEQYF
TGTGCCAGCAGCGCCTCCTCGGGGGGGCTAGAGCAGTACTTC
>.|few|TRBJ2-1|14|TRBV19
CASSIPGGYNEQFF
TGTGCCAGTAGTATCCCCGGGGGTTACAATGAGCAGTTCTTC
>.|.|TRBJ2-3|14|TRBV24-1
CATSEPGRSDTQYF
TGTGCCACCAGTGAACCTGGGAGGTCAGATACGCAGTATTTT
>.|few|TRBJ1-6|14|TRBV6-5
CASSLGHGNSPLHF
TGTGCCAGCAGTCTCGGACATGGGAATTCACCCCTCCACTTT
>.|.|TRBJ1-5|18|TRBV15
CATSRDPLTGYSNQPQHF
TGTGCCACCAGCAGAGATCCTTTGACCGGGTATAGCAATCAGCCCCAGCATTTT
>.|.|TRBJ2-1|15|TRBV6-6
CASSIQGVYGNEQFF
TGTGCCAGCAGTATACAGGGAGTTTATGGGAATGAGCAGTTCTTC
>.|many|TRBJ2-3|16|TRBV7-2
CASSSPIPGAGDTQYF
TGTGCCAGCAGCTCCCCGATTCCGGGGGCCGGAGATACGCAGTATTTT
>.|many|TRBJ2-3|14|TRBV7-6
CASREGPFTDTQYF
TGTGCCAGCAGGGAGGGACCCTTCACAGATACGCAGTATTTT
>.|once|TRBJ1-3|20|TRBV4-1
CASSHSPAPGTLVSGNTIYF
TGCGCCAGCAGCCACTCCCCGGCCCCCGGGACACTGGTCTCTGGAAACACCATATATTTT
>.|many|TRBJ2-7|14|TRBV6-1
CASSEARPWNEQYF
TGTGCCAGCAGTGAAGCGCGCCCGTGGAACGAGCAGTACTTC
>.|many|TRBJ2-1|14|TRBV6-2/TRBV6-3
CASSYSKGGNEQFF
TGTGCCAGCAGTTACTCGAAAGGGGGCAATGAGCAGTTCTTC
>.|few|TRBJ1-1|14|TRBV20-1
CSARDFGKYTEAFF
TGCAGTGCTAGAGATTTCGGCAAATACACTGAAGCTTTCTTT
>.|many|TRBJ2-5|10|TRBV11-2
CASEGETQYF
TGTGCCAGTGAAGGAGAGACCCAGTACTTC
>TRBD2|few|TRBJ2-5|18|TRBV7-3
CASSPNWGSGGFQETQYF
TGTGCCAGCAGCCCGAACTGGGGGAGCGGGGGGTTTCAAGAGACCCAGTACTTC
>.|.|TRBJ2-1|15|TRBV4-2
CASSQPGLAKNEQFF
TGTGCCAGCAGCCAGCCGGGGCTAGCTAAAAATGAGCAGTTCTTC
>.|few|TRBJ1-2|15|TRBV20-1
CSARDTGLRGYGYTF
TGCAGTGCTAGAGACACGGGACTGCGTGGGTATGGCTACACCTTC
>.|many|TRBJ2-7|12|TRBV7-8
CASSLLRYEQYF
TGTGCCAGCAGCTTACTCAGATACGAGCAGTACTTC
>.|many|TRBJ1-1|14|TRBV7-2
CASSLERRGTEAFF
TGTGCCAGCAGCTTAGAAAGGCGTGGGACTGAAGCTTTCTTT
>TRBD1|many|TRBJ1-1|17|TRBV19
CASSTLATGIGNTEAFF
TGTGCCAGTAGTACCCTCGCGACAGGGATAGGAAACACTGAAGCTTTCTTT
>.|few|TRBJ2-2|20|TRBV6-2/TRBV6-3
CASSYNPLGRLDADTGELFF
TGTGCCAGCAGTTACAACCCTCTAGGCCGACTAGATGCGGACACCGGGGAGCTGTTTTTT
>.|few|TRBJ2-7|13|TRBV20-1
CSALSREQREQYF
TGCAGTGCTCTTTCACGGGAGCAGCGCGAGCAGTACTTC
>TRBD1|few|TRBJ2-1|15|TRBV6-5
CASTPTGIDVDEQFF
TGTGCCAGCACTCCGACAGGGATAGATGTTGATGAGCAGTTCTTC
>.|many|TRBJ2-3|15|TRBV28
CASSINRRGPDTQYF
TGTGCCAGCAGTATTAACAGAAGGGGCCCAGATACGCAGTATTTT
>.|many|TRBJ1-1|14|TRBV12-3/TRBV12-4
CASRQRTENTEAFF
TGTGCCAGCAGGCAACGAACGGAGAACACTGAAGCTTTCTTT
>TRBD1|many|TRBJ2-1|15|TRBV10-3
CAITPGTGLYNEQFF
TGTGCCATCACTCCCGGGACAGGCCTATACAATGAGCAGTTCTTC
>TRBD1|many|TRBJ1-4|14|TRBV5-4
CASSGEQGNEKLFF
TGTGCCAGCAGCGGCGAACAGGGGAACGAAAAACTGTTTTTT
>.|.|TRBJ1-5|15|TRBV10-3
CAISPQGNEGQPQHF
TGTGCCATCAGTCCGCAGGGGAACGAAGGTCAGCCCCAGCATTTT
>.|.|TRBJ2-7|12|TRBV27
CAKTRDPHEQYF
TGTGCCAAAACCAGGGACCCCCACGAGCAGTACTTC
>.|many|TRBJ2-3|14|TRBV5-1
CASSSPDSTDTQYF
TGCGCCAGCAGCTCCCCGGATAGCACAGATACGCAGTATTTT
>TRBD1|few|TRBJ1-4|13|TRBV29-1
CSVDGTGNEKLFF
TGCAGCGTTGACGGGACAGGGAATGAAAAACTGTTTTTT
>.|.|TRBJ2-7|14|TRBV12-5
CASGLPGQVYEQYF
TGTGCTAGTGGTTTGCCGGGACAAGTCTACGAGCAGTACTTC
>TRBD1|many|TRBJ1-1|15|TRBV19
CASPGPGQMNTEAFF
TGTGCCAGCCCAGGGCCGGGACAGATGAACACTGAAGCTTTCTTT
>.|many|TRBJ1-1|13|TRBV6-1
CASTTLRGLEAFF
TGTGCCAGCACTACCCTTCGGGGGCTTGAAGCTTTCTTT
>.|many|TRBJ2-2|14|TRBV6-1
CASKEGAGTGELFF
TGTGCCAGCAAAGAGGGAGCGGGCACCGGGGAGCTGTTTTTT
>TRBD2|many|TRBJ2-1|14|TRBV6-1
CASSTSGTYNEQFF
TGTGCCAGCTCGACTAGCGGGACATACAATGAGCAGTTCTTC